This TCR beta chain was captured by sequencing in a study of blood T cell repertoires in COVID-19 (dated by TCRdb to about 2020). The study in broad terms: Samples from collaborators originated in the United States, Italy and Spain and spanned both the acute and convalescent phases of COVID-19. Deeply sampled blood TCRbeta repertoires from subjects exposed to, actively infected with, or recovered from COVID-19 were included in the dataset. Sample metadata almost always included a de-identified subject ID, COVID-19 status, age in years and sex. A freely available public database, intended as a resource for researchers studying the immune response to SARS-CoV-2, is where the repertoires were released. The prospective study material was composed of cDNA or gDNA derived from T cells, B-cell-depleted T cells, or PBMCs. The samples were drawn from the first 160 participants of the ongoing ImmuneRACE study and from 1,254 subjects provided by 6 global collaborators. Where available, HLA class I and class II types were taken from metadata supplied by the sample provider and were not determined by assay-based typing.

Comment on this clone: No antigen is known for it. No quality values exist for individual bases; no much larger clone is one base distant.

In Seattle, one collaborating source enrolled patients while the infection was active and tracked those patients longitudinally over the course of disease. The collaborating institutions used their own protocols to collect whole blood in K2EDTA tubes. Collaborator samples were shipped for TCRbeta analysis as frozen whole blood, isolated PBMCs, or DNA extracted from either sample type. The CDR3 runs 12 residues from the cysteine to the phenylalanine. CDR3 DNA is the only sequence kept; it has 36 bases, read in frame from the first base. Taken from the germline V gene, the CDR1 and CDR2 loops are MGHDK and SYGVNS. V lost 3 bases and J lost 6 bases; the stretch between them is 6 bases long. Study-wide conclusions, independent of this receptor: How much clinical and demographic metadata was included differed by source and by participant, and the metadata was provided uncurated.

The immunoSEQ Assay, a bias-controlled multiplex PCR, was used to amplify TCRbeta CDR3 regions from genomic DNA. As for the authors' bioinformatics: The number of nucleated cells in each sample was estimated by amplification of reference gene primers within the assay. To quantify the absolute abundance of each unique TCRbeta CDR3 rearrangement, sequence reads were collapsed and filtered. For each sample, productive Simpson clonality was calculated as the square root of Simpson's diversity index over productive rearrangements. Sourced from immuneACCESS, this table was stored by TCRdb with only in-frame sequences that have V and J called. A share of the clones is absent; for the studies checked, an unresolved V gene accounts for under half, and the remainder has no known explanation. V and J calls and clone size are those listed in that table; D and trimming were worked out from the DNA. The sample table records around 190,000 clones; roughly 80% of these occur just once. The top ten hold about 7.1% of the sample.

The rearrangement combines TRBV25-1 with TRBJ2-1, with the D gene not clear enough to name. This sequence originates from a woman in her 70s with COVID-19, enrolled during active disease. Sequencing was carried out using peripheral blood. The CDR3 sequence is CASSDPLNEQFF. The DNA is TGTGCCAGCAGTGATCCCCTCAATGAGCAGTTCTTC.